The clone carrying this T cell receptor (beta chain) was observed a few times. The antigen is not known. These data come from a study of T cells after yellow fever vaccination. For the study at large: SMART-Seq v4 Ultra Low Input served to prepare low-cell-number fractions. Study outcomes and limitations: Booster sampling recovered most clones from primary vaccination (under 97% CD4, around 90% CD8). Only a small proportion of the clonotypes turned up in both the CD4 and the CD8 compartments, likely arising from convergent recombination.

CDR3 length equals 16 residues. CDR1 is SGHRS and CDR2 is YFSETQ in the germline V gene. Trimming cost V 4 bases and J 0 bases; bases outside gene matches: 5. Production of TCR cDNA was by 5'RACE template switching, which also added a universal primer site and UMIs. TCRdb analysed the 5' RACE reads with MiXCR anew, one entry per CDR3 protein. The sample carries about 220,000 distinct CDR3 sequences, about 3% recorded once. Source: CD4+ T cells sorted from PBMCs, taken 10 days after the yellow fever booster vaccination. The TCR originated in a man aged 18 to 29 who received the YFV17D yellow fever vaccine. This chain connects TRBV5-1 to TRBJ1-4, with TRBD1 identical over 8 bases. As DNA, the CDR3 is TGCGCCAGCAGCAAGGGACAGGCCGCAACTAATGAAAAACTGTTTTTT. Its translation is CASSKGQAATNEKLFF.